A single sample gave rise to the 19 T cell receptor beta chains below, sequenced in a study of cytomegalovirus exposure and HLA in healthy donors. The PCR was carried out with 60 Vbeta primers and 13 Jbeta primers. Generated by immunoSEQ multiplex PCR, the TCRdb table keeps only in-frame clones and is missing some. The repertoire includes over 70,000 clones, 70% to 80% of them detected once, and 2.5% to 3.5% sits in the top ten. The sequenced material came from PBMCs. All receptors derive from a man between 45 and 60 years old in good health and CMV-seropositive.

Remarks on this clone: At one of its ends the junction is not consistent with the germline gene, which may arise from a read error. V usage is TRBV7-7 and J usage is TRBJ2-7, with TRBD1 identical over 11 bases. The CDR3 consists of 15 residues. Germline V gene data show CDR1 as SSHAT and CDR2 as FNYEAQ (reference sequence). The CDR3 here is CASSRGQGASYEQYF. As DNA, the CDR3 is TGTGCTAGCAGCCGCGGACAGGGGGCTTCCTACGAGCAGTACTTC.

V and J are TRBV27 and TRBJ1-5, with TRBD1 identical over 7 bases. This CDR3 has 16 amino acids. Germline CDR1 is MNHEY and CDR2 is SMNVEV (reference sequence). V lost 2 bases to trimming and J lost 4 bases; unmatched junction nucleotides: 8. The CDR3 nucleotides are TGTGCCAGCAGTTTAGGGGACGGGACAGCAAATCAGCCCCAGCATTTT. Residues: CASSLGDGTANQPQHF.

The rearrangement joins TRBV10-3 to TRBJ2-7, with 12 positions matching TRBD2. The junction had 7 bases not matched to a gene; V was cut back by 4 bases and J by 6 bases. Looked up from germline, CDR1 is ENHRY and CDR2 is SYGVKD. The CDR3 loop spans 15 amino acids. CDR3 coding DNA: TGTGCCATCAGTGCTCTAGCGGGAGGGCCGGTCGAGCAGTACTTC. Protein product: CAISALAGGPVEQYF.

The chain has TRBV29-1 and TRBJ2-7; 9 bases agree with TRBD1. The CDR3 length is 14 residues. Germline CDR1 reads SQVTM; CDR2 reads ANQGSEA. V trimming: 1 base; J trimming: 3 bases; junction bases outside the gene matches: 4. Here the CDR3 DNA reads TGCAGCGTTGAAGGACAGGGGGGTCTCTACGAGCAGTACTTC. The encoded protein is CSVEGQGGLYEQYF.

The J gene is TRBJ2-3, the V gene TRBV5-6; 10 bases are a match to TRBD2. This CDR3 is 15 amino acids long. With V trimmed by 2 bases and J by 8 bases, 8 bases remained unmatched. The germline V gene encodes CDR1 SGHDT and CDR2 YYEEEE. The CDR3 is CASSLRGLASRTQYF. The CDR3 coding sequence is TGTGCCAGCAGCTTACGGGGACTAGCGTCACGTACGCAGTATTTT.

This chain links TRBV11-2 with TRBJ1-1; maybe TRBD1 (6 bases). The V gene lost 5 bases and the J gene lost 1 base, with 17 bases spanning the gap. The CDR3 is made up of 16 amino acids. In germline, CDR1 is SGHAT, CDR2 FQNNGV. In DNA form, the CDR3 reads TGTGCCAGCAGCGCGGTACCGGGACAAGCGAACACTGAAGCTTTCTTT. Amino acid sequence: CASSAVPGQANTEAFF.

The chain uses TRBV11-2 and TRBJ2-7; D is ambiguous. Trimming stripped 6 bases from V and 4 bases from J, with 13 bases between. Germline assignment: CDR1 SGHAT and CDR2 FQNNGV. The CDR3 is 13 residues long. This CDR3 is CASRLMSSYEQYF. The CDR3 nucleotides are TGTGCCAGCAGGCTTATGAGTTCTTACGAGCAGTACTTC.

This clone was observed once. The V gene is TRBV18, the J gene TRBJ2-2; 8 bases agree with TRBD1. The V and J ends lost 3 bases and 5 bases, in that order; junction bases with no gene match: 8. CDR1 and CDR2 from the germline V gene are KGHSH and LQKENI. CDR3 length equals 16 residues. CDR3 bases: TGTGCCAGCTCACCCCCGCAGGGGGCACGTACCGGGGAGCTGTTTTTT. Translating it yields CASSPPQGARTGELFF.

The V and J genes are TRBV19 and TRBJ1-5; 11 nucleotides line up with TRBD1. The CDR3 length is 16 residues. Per germline, CDR1 LNHDA and CDR2 SQIVND (reference sequence). V was clipped by 6 bases and J by 2 bases; unmatched bases: 6. CDR3: CASSRTGGGGNQPQHF. As DNA, the CDR3 is TGTGCCAGTAGCCGGACAGGGGGCGGTGGCAATCAGCCCCAGCATTTT.

The CDR3 DNA is TGTGCCAGCAGTCGGGGGGACGGGCGCTCTGGAAACACCATATATTTT. Residues: CASSRGDGRSGNTIYF. The chain is built from TRBV27 and TRBJ1-3, with D maybe TRBD1 (5 bases). The length of the CDR3 is 16 residues. The V end was cut by 5 bases, the J end by 0 bases, with 14 bases between. Germline CDR1 MNHEY, CDR2 SMNVEV (reference sequence).

The genes are TRBV19 and TRBJ2-5, with D tentatively TRBD2 (5 bases). The J call could be wrong; TRBJ2-7 is a better fit for the DNA end. The CDR3 contains 16 residues. Germline V lookup: CDR1 LNHDA, CDR2 SQIVND (reference sequence). Here the CDR3 DNA reads TGTGCCAGTAGTTATGCATGGGAGAGGTCTTTCTACGAGCAGTACTTC. It translates to CASSYAWERSFYEQYF.

This sequence joins TRBV16 and TRBJ1-2, with no clear D. Trimming stripped 0 bases from V and 9 bases from J, with 8 bases between. The CDR3 sequence is 12 residues long. Per germline, CDR1 KGHSY and CDR2 FQNENV. The CDR3 here is CASSQSEVRYTF. The CDR3 region has the DNA TGTGCCAGCAGCCAATCGGAGGTACGCTACACCTTC. Full variable domain (outside the CDR3, taken from reference TRBV16 and TRBJ1-2): GEEVAQTPKHLVRGEGQKAKLYCAPIKGHSYVFWYQQVLKNEFKFLISFQNENVFDETGMPKERFSAKCLPNSPCSLEIQATKLEDSAVYFCASSQSEVRYTFGSGTRLTVV.

The V and J genes are TRBV4-2 and TRBJ2-7; D perhaps matches TRBD1 (5 bases). CDR1 LGHNA and CDR2 YNFKEQ come from the germline V gene. Trimming cost V 0 bases and J 6 bases, with 15 bases left between them. This CDR3 comprises 15 residues. CDR3 protein: CASSQDRTKPGEQYF. In nucleotides, the CDR3 is TGTGCCAGCAGCCAAGATCGGACAAAACCGGGCGAGCAGTACTTC.

The V and J genes are TRBV7-2 and TRBJ2-3; 8 nucleotides agree with TRBD1. The CDR3 is 15 amino acids. J gave up 2 bases and V 5 bases, and 6 bases lay outside the gene matches. Germline V gives CDR1 SGHTA, CDR2 FQGNSA. CDR3 nucleotide sequence: TGTGCCAGCAGCACAGGGACAGGAGCCACAGATACGCAGTATTTT. Translating gives CASSTGTGATDTQYF. The whole variable domain, remainder taken from reference TRBV7-2 and TRBJ2-3, is GAGVSQSPSNKVTEKGKDVELRCDPISGHTALYWYRQSLGQGLEFLIYFQGNSAPDKSGLPSDRFSAERTGGSVSTLTIQRTQQEDSAVYLCASSTGTGATDTQYFGPGTRLTVL.

The chain employs TRBV5-6 and TRBJ2-3, with D perhaps matching TRBD2 (6 bases). The CDR3 totals 14 residues. V shed 3 bases and J shed 8 bases, with 16 bases lying between them. Germline V gene lookup returns CDR1 SGHDT and CDR2 YYEEEE. CDR3 coding DNA: TGTGCCAGCAGCTCCATGACTAGTCCGGGTACGCAGTATTTT. This codes for CASSSMTSPGTQYF.

This clone was counted once. The chain couples TRBV19 to TRBJ1-2; 8 nucleotides line up with TRBD1. Germline V gene data show CDR1 as LNHDA and CDR2 as SQIVND (reference sequence). This CDR3 is built from 16 residues. With 0 bases clipped from V and 1 base from J, the junction kept 4 bases outside the gene matches. As DNA, the CDR3 is TGTGCCAGTAGTATAGAGGACAGGGCCATTAACTATGGCTACACCTTC. Encoded protein: CASSIEDRAINYGYTF.

For the CDR3, the DNA is TGTGCCAGCAGCCAATTCGGACAGGGAAACACCATATATTTT. Residues: CASSQFGQGNTIYF. The V gene is TRBV7-2, the J gene TRBJ1-3; maybe TRBD1 (6 bases). V gave up 5 bases and J gave up 4 bases, with 12 bases separating them. There are 14 residues in the CDR3. Germline V gives CDR1 SGHTA, CDR2 FQGNSA.

The V call is TRBV28, the J call TRBJ2-1; D possibly corresponds to TRBD2 (5 bases). V shed 10 bases and J shed 0 bases, with 25 bases lying between them. Germline loops: CDR1 MDHEN, CDR2 SYDVKM. The CDR3 loop spans 18 amino acids. CDR3 residues: CAINIGLGVESSYNEQFF. In nucleotides, the CDR3 is TGTGCCATAAATATTGGACTCGGGGTGGAGAGCTCCTACAATGAGCAGTTCTTC.

The chain carries TRBV5-1 and TRBJ1-3; 10 bases are shared with TRBD1. The CDR3 is 15 residues long. V dropped 3 bases and J dropped 3; count of bases not matched to a gene: 3. CDR1 and CDR2 (germline): SGHRS, YFSETQ. The CDR3 DNA reads TGCGCCAGCAGCTCGGGACAGGGGATTGGAAACACCATATATTTT. This translates into CASSSGQGIGNTIYF.